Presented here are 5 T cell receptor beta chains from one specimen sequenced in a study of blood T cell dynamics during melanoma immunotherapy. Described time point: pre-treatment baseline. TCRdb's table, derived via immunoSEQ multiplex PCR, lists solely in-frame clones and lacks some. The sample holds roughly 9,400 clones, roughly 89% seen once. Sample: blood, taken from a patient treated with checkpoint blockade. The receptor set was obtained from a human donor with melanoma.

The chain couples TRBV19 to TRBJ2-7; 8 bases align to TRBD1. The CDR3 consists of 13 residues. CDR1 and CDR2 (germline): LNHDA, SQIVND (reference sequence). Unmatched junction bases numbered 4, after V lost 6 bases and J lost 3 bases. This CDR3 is CASSTGQGYEQYF. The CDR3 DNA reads TGTGCCAGTAGCACCGGACAGGGCTACGAGCAGTACTTC.

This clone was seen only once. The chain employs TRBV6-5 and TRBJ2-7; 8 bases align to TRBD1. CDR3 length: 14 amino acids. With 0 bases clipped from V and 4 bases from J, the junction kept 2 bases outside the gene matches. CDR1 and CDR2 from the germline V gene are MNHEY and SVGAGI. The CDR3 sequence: CASSYSDRAYEQYF. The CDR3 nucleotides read TGTGCCAGCAGTTACTCGGACAGGGCTTACGAGCAGTACTTC.

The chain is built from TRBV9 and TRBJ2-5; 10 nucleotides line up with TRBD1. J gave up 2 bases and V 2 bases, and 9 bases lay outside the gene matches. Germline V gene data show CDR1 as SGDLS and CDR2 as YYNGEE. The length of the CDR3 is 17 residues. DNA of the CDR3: TGTGCCAGCAGCGTTGGACAGGGGGGACCGATGCAAGAGACCCAGTACTTC. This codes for CASSVGQGGPMQETQYF.

The CDR3 reads CASSSPPGRYLNEQFF. As DNA, the CDR3 is TGTGCCAGCAGCTCCCCCCCGGGACGGTACCTCAATGAGCAGTTCTTC. The rearrangement uses TRBV7-3 and TRBJ2-1; possibly TRBD1 or TRBD2 for D (5 bases each). The germline V and J ends were trimmed by 4 bases and 6 bases, with 19 bases remaining between them. The CDR3 sequence is 16 residues long. Germline V gives CDR1 SGHTA, CDR2 FQGTGA. Complete variable domain (other parts from reference TRBV7-3 and TRBJ2-1): GAGVSQTPSNKVTEKGKYVELRCDPISGHTALYWYRQSLGQGPEFLIYFQGTGAADDSGLPNDRFFAVRPEGSVSTLKIQRTERGDSAVYLCASSSPPGRYLNEQFFGPGTRLTVL.

In DNA form, the CDR3 reads TGTGCTAGTGGTTTGCCCCGATCGAGGGGCTACACCTTC. It codes for CASGLPRSRGYTF. The chain recombines TRBV12-5 with TRBJ1-2; D unclear. Trimming cost V 2 bases and J 8 bases, with 12 bases left between them. Per the germline V gene, CDR1 is LGHNT and CDR2 is FRNRAP. The CDR3 runs to 13 residues.